This T cell receptor beta chain was found in a study of CD8 T cells in ankylosing spondylitis. This CDR3 region has 12 residues. The V and J ends lost 4 bases and 7 bases respectively, with 13 bases between them. Germline lookup yields CDR1 GTSNPN and CDR2 SVGIG (reference sequence). TCRdb recomputed calls from the 5' RACE reads with MiXCR, one row per CDR3 protein. The data hold roughly 91,000 distinct CDR3 sequences, with roughly 8% observed a single time. This clonotype occurred many times. The V and J genes are TRBV30 and TRBJ2-5; D perhaps matches TRBD2 (6 bases). Sequenced input: blood, either unsorted or a sorted T cell fraction (not recorded which). The source is a male donor with ankylosing spondylitis or in good health (not recorded which). This CDR3 reads CAWNGGIGTQYF. The CDR3 DNA follows: TGTGCCTGGAACGGGGGTATAGGGACCCAGTACTTC.